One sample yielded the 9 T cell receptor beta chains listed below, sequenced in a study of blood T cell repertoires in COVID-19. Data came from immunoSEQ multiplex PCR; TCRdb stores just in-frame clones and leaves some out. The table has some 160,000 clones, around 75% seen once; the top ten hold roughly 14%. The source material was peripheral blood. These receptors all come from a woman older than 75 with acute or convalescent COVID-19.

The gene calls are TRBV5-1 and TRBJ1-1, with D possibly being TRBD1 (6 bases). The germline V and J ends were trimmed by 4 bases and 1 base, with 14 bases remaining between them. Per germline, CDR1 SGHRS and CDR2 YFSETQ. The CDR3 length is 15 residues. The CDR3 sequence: CASSPLAGANTEAFF. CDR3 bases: TGCGCCAGCAGCCCCCTGGCGGGGGCGAACACTGAAGCTTTCTTT.

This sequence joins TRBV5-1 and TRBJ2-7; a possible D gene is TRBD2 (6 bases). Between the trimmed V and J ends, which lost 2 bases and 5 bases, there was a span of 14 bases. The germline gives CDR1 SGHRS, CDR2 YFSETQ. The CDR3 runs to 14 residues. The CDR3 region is CASSFSGVVHEQYF. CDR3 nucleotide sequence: TGCGCCAGCAGCTTTAGCGGTGTGGTCCACGAGCAGTACTTC.

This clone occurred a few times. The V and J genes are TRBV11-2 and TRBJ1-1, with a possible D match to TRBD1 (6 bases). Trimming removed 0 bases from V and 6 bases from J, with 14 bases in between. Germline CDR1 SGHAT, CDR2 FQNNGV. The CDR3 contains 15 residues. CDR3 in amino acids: CASSLDGGKGAEAFF. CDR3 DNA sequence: TGTGCCAGCAGCTTAGATGGGGGTAAGGGGGCTGAAGCTTTCTTT.

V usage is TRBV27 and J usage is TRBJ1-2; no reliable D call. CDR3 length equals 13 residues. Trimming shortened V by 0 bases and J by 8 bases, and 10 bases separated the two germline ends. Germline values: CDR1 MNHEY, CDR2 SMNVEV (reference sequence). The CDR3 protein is CASSLSSRVGYTF. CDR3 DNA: TGTGCCAGCAGTTTATCATCACGGGTCGGCTACACCTTC.

The CDR3 DNA reads as TGCGCCAGCAAAAGCAGCGGGGGGCCCGCCGGGGAGCTGTTTTTT. Protein product: CASKSSGGPAGELFF. This chain uses TRBV10-1 with TRBJ2-2; TRBD2 matches 9 bases. Looked up from germline, CDR1 is WNHNN and CDR2 is SYGVQD (reference sequence). The CDR3 length is 15 residues. V lost 7 bases, J lost 6 bases, and 9 bases stayed unmatched.

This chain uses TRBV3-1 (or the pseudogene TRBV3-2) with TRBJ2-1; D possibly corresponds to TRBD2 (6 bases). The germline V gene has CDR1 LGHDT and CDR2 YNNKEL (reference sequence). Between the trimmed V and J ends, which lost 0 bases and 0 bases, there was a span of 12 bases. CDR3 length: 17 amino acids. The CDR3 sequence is CASSQDLGTSSYNEQFF. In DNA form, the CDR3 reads TGTGCCAGCAGCCAAGATCTGGGGACTTCCTCCTACAATGAGCAGTTCTTC.

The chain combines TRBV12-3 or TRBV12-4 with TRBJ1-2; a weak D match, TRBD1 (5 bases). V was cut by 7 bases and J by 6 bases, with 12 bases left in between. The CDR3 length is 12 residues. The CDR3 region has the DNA TGTGCCAGCACCCTGGAGGGGCATGGCTACACCTTC. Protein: CASTLEGHGYTF.

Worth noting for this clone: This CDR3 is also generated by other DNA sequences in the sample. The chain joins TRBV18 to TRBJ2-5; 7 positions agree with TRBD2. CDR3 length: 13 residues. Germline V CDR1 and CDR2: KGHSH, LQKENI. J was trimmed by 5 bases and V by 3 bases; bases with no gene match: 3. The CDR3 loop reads CASSPGGGETQYF. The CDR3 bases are TGTGCCAGCTCACCTGGGGGAGGGGAGACCCAGTACTTC.

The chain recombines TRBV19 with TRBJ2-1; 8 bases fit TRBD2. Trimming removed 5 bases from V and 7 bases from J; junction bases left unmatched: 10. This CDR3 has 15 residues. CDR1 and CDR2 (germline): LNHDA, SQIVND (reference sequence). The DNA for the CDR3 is TGTGCCAGTAGTCCCCGGGGGGGGCATATGAATGAGCAGTTCTTC. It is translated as CASSPRGGHMNEQFF.